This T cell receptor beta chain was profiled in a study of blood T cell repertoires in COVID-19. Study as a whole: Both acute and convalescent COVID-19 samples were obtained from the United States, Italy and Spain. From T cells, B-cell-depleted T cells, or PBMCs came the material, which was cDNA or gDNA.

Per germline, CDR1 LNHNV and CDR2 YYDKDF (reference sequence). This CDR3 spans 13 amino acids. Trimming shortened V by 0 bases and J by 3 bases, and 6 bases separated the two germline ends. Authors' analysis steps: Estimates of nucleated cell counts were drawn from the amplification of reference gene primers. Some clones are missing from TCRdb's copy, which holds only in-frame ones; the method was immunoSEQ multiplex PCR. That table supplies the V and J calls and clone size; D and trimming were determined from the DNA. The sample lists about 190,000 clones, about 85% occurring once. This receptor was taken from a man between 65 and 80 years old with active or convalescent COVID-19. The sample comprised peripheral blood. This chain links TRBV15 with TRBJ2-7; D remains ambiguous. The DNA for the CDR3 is TGTGCCACCAGCAGAGATCCGGGCTACGAGCAGTACTTC. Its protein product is CATSRDPGYEQYF.